Following are 8 T cell receptor beta chains from one sample sequenced in a study of T cells in Graves' hyperthyroidism and ophthalmopathy (dated by TCRdb to 2018 to 2020). The method was multiplex PCR. The reads were generated on an Illumina HiSeq 2000. The TCR beta CDR3 regions were amplified from RNA transcripts. For the first round of RT-PCR on the TCR CDR3, the HTBI primer set was used together with the Qiagen OneStep RT-PCR kit. TCRdb reprocessing: public reads trimmed at Q25 with fastp, clones called with MiXCR, in-frame beta chains kept. When rows share a CDR3 protein, they turn into one entry using the most common DNA and genes. The sample contains 300,000 to 450,000 distinct CDR3 sequences, about 16% of them found a single time. 30% to 35% of the sample goes to the ten largest clones. The specimen sequenced was blood. These receptors all come from a woman aged 30 to 39 with Graves' hyperthyroidism.

This clonotype came up many times. The rearrangement links TRBV5-5 to TRBJ2-1; D might be TRBD1 (7 bases). The CDR3 sequence is 15 residues long. The germline V gene encodes CDR1 SGHKS and CDR2 YYEKEE (reference sequence). Trimming pared 1 base from V and 3 bases from J, leaving 11 bases between. The CDR3 DNA reads TGTGCCAGCAGCTTGCGGCAGGGGGGCTACAATGAGCAGTTCTTC. Amino acid sequence: CASSLRQGGYNEQFF.

This clonotype has just a few counts. The chain combines TRBV2 with TRBJ2-1; D unresolved. The V and J ends lost 5 bases and 5 bases respectively, with 7 bases between them. The germline V gene encodes CDR1 SNHLY and CDR2 FYNNEI. This CDR3 is built from 12 residues. The CDR3 is CASSSEDNEQFF. The CDR3, as DNA: TGTGCCAGCAGTTCAGAGGACAATGAGCAGTTCTTC.

The chain combines TRBV15 with TRBJ2-1; TRBD2 is a possible D gene (7 bases). The CDR3 consists of 15 residues. From germline, CDR1 is LNHNV and CDR2 YYDKDF (reference sequence). Trimming took off 0 bases at V and 10 bases at J, with 16 bases between the two ends. The CDR3 DNA follows: TGTGCCACCAGCAGAGATCGGGGGGCAGGGTGGGAGCAGTTCTTC. It specifies CATSRDRGAGWEQFF.

Ten or more counts support this clonotype. The rearrangement uses TRBV30 and TRBJ2-1; D possibly corresponds to TRBD1 (6 bases). The CDR3 consists of 13 residues. V was pared by 3 bases and J by 1 base, with 7 bases between. Germline V gene sequence: CDR1 GTSNPN, CDR2 SVGIG (reference sequence). The CDR3 protein is CAWSGTSYNEQFF. In DNA, the CDR3 is TGTGCCTGGAGCGGGACATCCTACAATGAGCAGTTCTTC.

Turning to this clonotype: Just one base apart from a much larger clone, this may be a read error. The chain combines TRBV7-2 with TRBJ2-5; D call uncertain. Germline V CDR1 and CDR2: SGHTA, FQGNSA. The CDR3 contains 10 residues. Here the CDR3 reads CASRGRTQCF. CDR3 nucleotide sequence: TGTGCCAGCAGAGGTCGGACCCAGTGCTTC.

This chain links TRBV20-1 with TRBJ2-7; 9 bases line up with TRBD1. Germline-derived CDR1 and CDR2 are DFQATT and SNEGSKA (reference sequence). Losses at the gene ends were 6 bases for V and 3 bases for J; bases not matched to a gene: 9. The CDR3 length is 14 residues. CDR3 protein: CSAWPGTGLYEQYF. DNA for the CDR3: TGCAGTGCATGGCCCGGGACAGGGCTCTACGAGCAGTACTTC.

This clonotype occurred a few times. The chain joins TRBV15 to TRBJ2-6; D uncertain. The V end lost 2 bases, the J end lost 2 bases, and 16 bases lay between the germline ends. The CDR3 consists of 18 residues. Germline CDR1 is LNHNV and CDR2 is YYDKDF (reference sequence). The CDR3 DNA reads TGTGCCACCAGCAGACCCCAGGATTTCCACACTGGGGCCAACGTCCTGACTTTC. Residues: CATSRPQDFHTGANVLTF.

This chain joins TRBV6-5 and TRBJ2-1; 8 nucleotides line up with TRBD1. Germline CDR1 reads MNHEY; CDR2 reads SVGAGI. The CDR3 contains 15 residues. With V trimmed by 7 bases and J by 4 bases, 9 bases remained unmatched. The CDR3 DNA is TGTGCCAGCAATCACCCGACAGGGGCTTACAATGAGCAGTTCTTC. Protein: CASNHPTGAYNEQFF.